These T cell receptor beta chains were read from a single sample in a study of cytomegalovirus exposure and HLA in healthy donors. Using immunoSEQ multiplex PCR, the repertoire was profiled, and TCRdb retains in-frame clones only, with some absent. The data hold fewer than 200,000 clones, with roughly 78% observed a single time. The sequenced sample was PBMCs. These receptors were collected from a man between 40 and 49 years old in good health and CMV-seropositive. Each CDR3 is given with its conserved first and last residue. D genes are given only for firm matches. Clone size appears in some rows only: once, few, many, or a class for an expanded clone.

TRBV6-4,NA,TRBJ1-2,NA,CASSDSNNRGGYTF,TGTGCCAGCAGTGACTCGAATAACCGGGGTGGCTACACCTTC
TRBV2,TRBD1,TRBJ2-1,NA,CASSEAPDRGQVYNEQFF,TGTGCCAGCAGTGAAGCGCCGGACAGGGGGCAAGTTTACAATGAGCAGTTCTTC
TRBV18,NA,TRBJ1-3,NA,CASSPKPLQGAGNTIYF,TGTGCCAGCTCACCAAAGCCACTCCAGGGCGCTGGAAACACCATATATTTT
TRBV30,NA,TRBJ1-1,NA,CAWSVGRGSEAFF,TGTGCCTGGAGTGTCGGGAGGGGTTCTGAAGCTTTCTTT
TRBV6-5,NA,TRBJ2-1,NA,CASSSPYNSDNEQFF,TGTGCCAGCAGTTCCCCTTATAATTCAGACAATGAGCAGTTCTTC
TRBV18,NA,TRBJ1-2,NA,CASSPMNQGHDYGYTF,TGTGCCAGCTCCCCCATGAATCAGGGACATGACTATGGCTACACCTTC
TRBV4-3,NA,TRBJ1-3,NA,CASSQGPGTIYF,TGCGCCAGCAGCCAAGGACCGGGCACCATATATTTT
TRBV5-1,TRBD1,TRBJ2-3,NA,CASSRQGAGDTQYF,TGCGCCAGCAGCCGACAGGGGGCGGGAGATACGCAGTATTTT
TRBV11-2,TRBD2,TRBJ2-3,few,CASSLNGGGGPSTDTQYF,TGTGCCAGCAGCTTGAACGGCGGGGGGGGCCCTAGCACAGATACGCAGTATTTT
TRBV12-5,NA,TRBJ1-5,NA,CASGSSLRAFNQPQHF,TGTGCTAGTGGTTCCAGTTTGAGGGCTTTCAATCAGCCCCAGCATTTT
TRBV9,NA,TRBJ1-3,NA,CASSVLDYSGNTIYF,TGTGCCAGCAGCGTCCTAGATTACTCTGGAAACACCATATATTTT
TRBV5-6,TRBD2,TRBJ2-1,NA,CASSHVAGVRDEQFF,TGTGCCAGCAGCCACGTAGCGGGGGTTAGGGATGAGCAGTTCTTC
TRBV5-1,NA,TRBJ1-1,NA,CASSFVGGGTEAFF,TGCGCCAGCAGCTTTGTAGGGGGGGGTACTGAAGCTTTCTTT
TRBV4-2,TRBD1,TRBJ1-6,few,CASSRPGQGRGNSPLHF,TGTGCCAGCAGCCGACCGGGACAGGGACGGGGTAATTCACCCCTCCACTTT
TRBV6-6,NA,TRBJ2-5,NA,CASSYRRNQETQYF,TGTGCCAGCAGTTACCGGCGGAACCAAGAGACCCAGTACTTC
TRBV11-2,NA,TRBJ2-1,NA,CASSQGTRVDEQFF,TGTGCCAGCAGCCAGGGGACCAGGGTCGATGAGCAGTTCTTC
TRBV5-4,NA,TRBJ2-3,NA,CASTSTDTQYF,TGTGCCAGCACTAGCACAGATACGCAGTATTTT
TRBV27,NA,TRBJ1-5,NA,CASSAGEINQPQHF,TGTGCCAGCAGCGCGGGGGAAATCAATCAGCCCCAGCATTTT